Below are 25 T cell receptor beta chains sequenced from a single sample in a study of T-cell memory formation after mild COVID-19 (dated by TCRdb to about 2021). Library creation used 5' RACE. Instrument used: Illumina NovaSeq 6000. TCRdb redid the processing of the public reads, applying fastp at Q25 and MiXCR, and retained in-frame beta chains. Rows are unified per CDR3 protein, each entry keeping the most common DNA and genes. For this sample there are 350,000 or so distinct CDR3 sequences; under 25% appear just once. The ten largest clones represent around 12% of the sample. The sequencing sample was made of PBMCs or a T cell subset sorted from them (not recorded which). The receptors here all came from an adult woman who had mild COVID-19 (a few samples of this study predate the infection). The sample titles of this study are shuffled in the database, so cell type and time point are left out; the donor was told from shared clones.

The V gene is TRBV12-3 or TRBV12-4, the J gene TRBJ2-3; 9 positions match TRBD2. With V trimmed by 3 bases and J by 7 bases, 8 bases remained unmatched. The CDR3 is 15 residues long. The CDR3 reads CASSLGTSGRNTQYF. CDR3 DNA: TGTGCCAGCAGTTTGGGAACTAGCGGGCGTAATACGCAGTATTTT.

This clonotype was recorded many times. The rearrangement joins TRBV6-6 to TRBJ1-2, with a tentative D call TRBD1 (6 bases). CDR3 length: 17 residues. Trimming shortened V by 0 bases and J by 1 base, and 15 bases separated the two germline ends. The germline CDR1 and CDR2 sequences are MNHNY and SVGAGI (reference sequence). The CDR3 spells CASSYSTGSRSNYGYTF. CDR3 coding DNA: TGTGCCAGCAGTTACTCTACAGGGAGCCGAAGTAACTATGGCTACACCTTC.

In its sample, this clonotype was seen a few times. The chain uses TRBV5-1 and TRBJ2-3, with D unclear. The germline V gene encodes CDR1 SGHRS and CDR2 YFSETQ. CDR3 size: 11 residues. V lost 7 bases to trimming and J lost 1 base, with 4 bases between them. The CDR3 DNA follows: TGCGCCAGCGCCGGCACAGATACGCAGTATTTT. This sequence encodes CASAGTDTQYF.

The V call is TRBV5-1, the J call TRBJ2-7, with TRBD1 matching 7 bases. This CDR3 contains 13 residues. Losses at the gene ends were 4 bases for V and 7 bases for J; bases not matched to a gene: 8. Germline V lookup: CDR1 SGHRS, CDR2 YFSETQ. CDR3 in amino acids: CASSPGQESEQYF. Written as DNA, the CDR3 is TGCGCCAGCAGCCCCGGACAGGAAAGTGAGCAGTACTTC.

This clonotype occurred many times. The V gene is TRBV12-3 or TRBV12-4, the J gene TRBJ2-1; TRBD1 aligns across 7 bases. The CDR3 spans 13 residues. The V and J ends lost 4 bases and 12 bases, in that order; junction bases with no gene match: 9. CDR3: CASSSTTGKGQFF. CDR3 nucleotide sequence: TGTGCCAGCAGTTCGACGACAGGGAAGGGGCAGTTCTTC.

This clonotype has only a few counts. V usage is TRBV5-5 and J usage is TRBJ2-7, with a weak D call TRBD2 (6 bases). Trimming took 4 bases from V and 5 from J, leaving 25 bases between them. The CDR3 spans 17 residues. The germline CDR1 and CDR2 sequences are SGHKS and YYEKEE (reference sequence). The CDR3 spells CASSPGDGGGTGDEQYF. The DNA of the CDR3 is TGTGCCAGCAGCCCGGGGGACGGCGGAGGCACGGGGGACGAGCAGTACTTC.

V usage is TRBV25-1 and J usage is TRBJ2-5; maybe TRBD2 (6 bases). Trimming shortened V by 1 base and J by 4 bases, and 13 bases separated the two germline ends. The CDR3 is 15 amino acids. Germline CDR1 and CDR2: MGHDK and SYGVNS. DNA of the CDR3: TGTGCCAGCAGTGAATCTTTGGGGGGTGTAGAGACCCAGTACTTC. It yields the protein CASSESLGGVETQYF.

The chain couples TRBV5-1 to TRBJ2-1; a possible D gene is TRBD2 (6 bases). The ends were cut back, 0 bases at V and 8 bases at J, with 12 bases in the middle. The CDR3 is 14 amino acids. Germline V gene sequence: CDR1 SGHRS, CDR2 YFSETQ. CDR3 coding DNA: TGCGCCAGCAGCTTGGCCGGGGGACCCCATGAGCAGTTCTTC. Translated, it gives CASSLAGGPHEQFF.

The rearrangement uses TRBV7-8 and TRBJ2-2, with D tentatively TRBD2 (5 bases). Germline V gives CDR1 SGHVS, CDR2 FQNEAQ. The V end was cut by 3 bases, the J end by 8 bases, with 13 bases between. This CDR3 has 14 amino acids. CDR3 residues: CASSFGLPPGELFF. The CDR3 nucleotides are TGTGCCAGCAGCTTCGGACTCCCGCCGGGGGAGCTGTTTTTT. The whole variable domain, filled in from reference TRBV7-8 and TRBJ2-2, reads GAGVSQSPRYKVAKRGQDVALRCDPISGHVSLFWYQQALGQGPEFLTYFQNEAQLDKSGLPSDRFFAERPEGSVSTLKIQRTQQEDSAVYLCASSFGLPPGELFFGEGSRLTVL.

This clonotype was found a few times. The chain links TRBV6-6 to TRBJ1-1, with D uncertain. This CDR3 region has 11 residues. Trimming removed 6 bases from V and 6 bases from J, with 8 bases in between. Germline lookup yields CDR1 MNHNY and CDR2 SVGAGI (reference sequence). CDR3 nucleotide sequence: TGTGCCAGCAGGCGGACGTCTGAAGCTTTCTTT. Its protein product is CASRRTSEAFF.

This clonotype has more than one count but fewer than ten. The genes are TRBV5-4 and TRBJ1-2; tentatively, D is TRBD1 (5 bases). The CDR3 sequence is 16 residues long. Germline CDR1 is SGHNT and CDR2 is YYREEE (reference sequence). With 0 bases removed from V and 4 bases from J, the gap between germline ends came to 16 bases. CDR3 sequence reads: CASSLGATGLGYGYTF. The CDR3 DNA is TGTGCCAGCAGCTTGGGTGCCACGGGGCTCGGCTATGGCTACACCTTC.

The chain uses TRBV27 and TRBJ1-5; 7 bases match TRBD1. Germline-derived CDR1 and CDR2 are MNHEY and SMNVEV (reference sequence). The CDR3 is 15 residues long. Trimming removed 6 bases from V and 5 bases from J; junction bases left unmatched: 10. The chain's CDR3 is CASSLGTVPYQPQHF. In DNA form, the CDR3 reads TGTGCCAGCAGCCTGGGGACAGTCCCATATCAGCCCCAGCATTTT.

The rearrangement joins TRBV9 to TRBJ2-3; 12 bases are a match to TRBD2. V was pared by 3 bases and J by 2 bases, with 4 bases of the junction left unmatched. The CDR3 sequence is 16 residues long. The germline V gene encodes CDR1 SGDLS and CDR2 YYNGEE. CDR3 in DNA: TGTGCCAGCAGCGCTGGGACTAGCGGGTACACAGATACGCAGTATTTT. Translation: CASSAGTSGYTDTQYF.

The chain employs TRBV6-5 and TRBJ2-7; the D gene is possibly TRBD1 (6 bases). The CDR3 has 16 amino acids. Germline V gene data show CDR1 as MNHEY and CDR2 as SVGAGI. The V end lost 2 bases, the J end lost 0 bases, and 14 bases lay between the germline ends. CDR3 DNA: TGTGCCAGCAGTTACGTCGGAACAGGGAGCTCCTACGAGCAGTACTTC. Its translation: CASSYVGTGSSYEQYF.

This clonotype showed up just a few times. V usage is TRBV27 and J usage is TRBJ2-3; TRBD2 is a possible D gene (7 bases). Per germline, CDR1 MNHEY and CDR2 SMNVEV (reference sequence). The CDR3 spans 16 residues. V lost 2 bases, J lost 0 bases, and 12 bases lay in between. CDR3 loop: CASSLAGASSTDTQYF. The CDR3, as DNA: TGTGCCAGCAGTTTAGCGGGGGCCTCTAGCACAGATACGCAGTATTTT.

The chain recombines TRBV2 with TRBJ2-6; a possible D gene is TRBD2 (5 bases). This CDR3 contains 17 residues. Trimming left V 0 bases short and J 4 bases short, with 13 bases between. The germline CDR1 and CDR2 sequences are SNHLY and FYNNEI. The CDR3 is CASSEAGIRSGANVLTF. The CDR3, as DNA: TGTGCCAGCAGTGAAGCCGGGATCAGGTCCGGGGCCAACGTCCTGACTTTC.

The J gene is TRBJ2-1, the V gene TRBV12-3 or TRBV12-4; 9 positions agree with TRBD2. This CDR3 is 15 amino acids long. The ends lost 3 bases at V and 3 bases at J; junction bases unmatched: 3. In DNA form, the CDR3 reads TGTGCCAGCAGTTTGTCAGCGGGGGGCTACAATGAGCAGTTCTTC. Protein sequence: CASSLSAGGYNEQFF.

This clonotype has only a few counts. The V call is TRBV6-5, the J call TRBJ1-1, with a weak D call TRBD1 (5 bases). The length of the CDR3 is 11 residues. V was cut by 6 bases and J by 11 bases, with 13 bases left in between. Germline loops: CDR1 MNHEY, CDR2 SVGAGI. The CDR3: CASSLGGTAFF. CDR3 in DNA: TGTGCCAGCAGCCTTGGGGGGACGGCTTTCTTT.

A few counts support this clonotype. The chain joins TRBV5-1 to TRBJ2-7; D remains ambiguous. The CDR3 consists of 11 residues. V was pared by 6 bases and J by 4 bases, with 8 bases between. Germline lookup yields CDR1 SGHRS and CDR2 YFSETQ. CDR3 DNA sequence: TGCGCCAGCAAAGGTGAATACGAGCAGTACTTC. Its protein product is CASKGEYEQYF.

There are a few counts of this clonotype. The rearrangement links TRBV2 to TRBJ2-5; possibly TRBD1 for D (5 bases). The ends were cut back, 2 bases at V and 0 bases at J, with 10 bases in the middle. The germline gives CDR1 SNHLY, CDR2 FYNNEI. The CDR3 spans 15 residues. CDR3 amino acids: CASSEWQGDQETQYF. The CDR3 nucleotides read TGTGCCAGCAGTGAATGGCAGGGTGACCAAGAGACCCAGTACTTC. The complete variable domain, with remaining parts taken from reference TRBV2 and TRBJ2-5, reads EPEVTQTPSHQVTQMGQEVILRCVPISNHLYFYWYRQILGQKVEFLVSFYNNEISEKSEIFDDQFSVERPDGSNFTLKIRSTKLEDSAMYFCASSEWQGDQETQYFGPGTRLLVL.

The V call is TRBV5-1, the J call TRBJ1-2; 7 bases are a match to TRBD1. The CDR3 is 16 residues long. CDR1 is SGHRS and CDR2 is YFSETQ in the germline V gene. After removal of 3 bases from V and 2 bases from J, the junction contained 10 bases not matched to a gene. The CDR3 reads CASSSRWEGANYGYTF. The CDR3, as DNA: TGCGCCAGCAGCTCCCGGTGGGAGGGGGCCAACTATGGCTACACCTTC. The variable domain in full, with the rest retrieved from reference TRBV5-1 and TRBJ1-2, is KAGVTQTPRYLIKTRGQQVTLSCSPISGHRSVSWYQQTPGQGLQFLFEYFSETQRNKGNFPGRFSGRQFSNSRSEMNVSTLELGDSALYLCASSSRWEGANYGYTFGSGTRLTVV.

The chain links TRBV29-1 to TRBJ2-3; no definite D call. The V gene's germline CDR1 is SQVTM and CDR2 ANQGSEA. CDR3 length: 15 residues. The germline V and J ends were trimmed by 0 bases and 0 bases, with 10 bases remaining between them. The CDR3 is CSVEDGGVSTDTQYF. The CDR3 DNA is TGCAGCGTTGAAGATGGCGGAGTTAGCACAGATACGCAGTATTTT.

The chain links TRBV6-5 to TRBJ2-7; D is unresolved. Germline loops: CDR1 MNHEY, CDR2 SVGAGI. The CDR3 is 15 amino acids. With 2 bases removed from V and 0 bases from J, the gap between germline ends came to 11 bases. The CDR3, as DNA: TGTGCCAGCAGTTACACCAAATCCCCCTCCTACGAGCAGTACTTC. Translated, it gives CASSYTKSPSYEQYF.

The CDR3 sequence: CSARTGNLNYGYTF. The CDR3 DNA follows: TGCAGTGCTAGAACAGGGAACCTTAACTATGGCTACACCTTC. The chain combines TRBV20-1 with TRBJ1-2; D perhaps matches TRBD1 (6 bases). V lost 2 bases to trimming and J lost 1 base, with 11 bases between them. The CDR3 has 14 amino acids. CDR1 DFQATT and CDR2 SNEGSKA come from the germline V gene (reference sequence).

The sample holds a few counts of this clonotype. This CDR3 reads CSAREGLVYEQYF. The CDR3 bases are TGCAGTGCTAGAGAGGGACTAGTCTACGAGCAGTACTTC. The chain is built from TRBV20-1 and TRBJ2-7, with 8 bases matching TRBD2. V lost 0 bases, J lost 3 bases, and 1 base stayed unmatched. This CDR3 spans 13 amino acids. Germline CDR1 is DFQATT and CDR2 is SNEGSKA (reference sequence).